This T cell receptor beta chain was documented in a study of read filtering for tumor transcriptome and immune sequencing (dated by TCRdb to the early 2020s). About the investigation overall: The cohort consisted of 17 to 20 male and over twelve female patients, with a mean age of roughly 66 years and an age range of about 47 to 85. Under revised international staging, about 8 patients fell into R-ISS I, more than 15 into R-ISS II and six or seven into R-ISS III. After DNase treatment, whole-transcriptome libraries were prepared using the TruSeq RNA Access Library Prep Kit. TCR-region mapped reads per sample ranged from about 4.05 to 11 million with IR-seq versus only roughly 75 to 1,300 with RNA-seq. TCR repertoires obtained by targeted immune repertoire sequencing and by bulk whole-transcriptome sequencing performed on the same bone marrow samples were compared. As a main aim, a read-filtering strategy for immune repertoire data was addressed, with the specific question being whether clonotypes supported by a single read should be removed. The research as a whole found: Clonotypes were captured by IR-seq at much higher depth and more reliably than by RNA-seq, and smaller IR-seq throughput was sufficient for identification of most shared clonotypes. Single-read clonotypes made up about 87% of clonotypes but approximately 3.5% of total reads in IR-seq, and approximately 73% of clonotypes and roughly 48% of reads in RNA-seq. The correlation between IR-seq and RNA-seq shared clonotype proportions was increased by removal of single-read clonotypes. The sorted CD138-negative fraction was composed of a mixed bone marrow immune population rather than of purified T cells.

Each patient had bone marrow sampled at the time of active disease. Ficoll-Hypaque density gradient centrifugation was used to isolate bone marrow mononuclear cells. CD138-negative cells were obtained by negative selection after labeling with CD138 magnetic microbeads on a MACS separator, removing myeloma plasma cells. Purity of the isolated cells was checked by flow cytometry on an Attune NxT using CD138 antibodies. TRIzol reagent was used to extract total RNA, which was then quantified with a NanoDrop spectrophotometer. For each patient, paired RNA-seq and IR-seq were run on the CD138-negative bone marrow sample from that patient. From cysteine to phenylalanine, the CDR3 is 18 amino acids long. The retained sequence is limited to the CDR3, 54 bases, with the frame set at the first base. From a lookup of the germline V gene (reference sequence), CDR1 and CDR2 are MNHNY and SVGAGI. TCR libraries were built from roughly 400 ng RNA with the Immunoverse kit, using molecular barcoded adaptors covering alpha/delta and beta/gamma chains. TCR library preparation used the same RNA that went into transcriptome sequencing. Sequencing of TCR libraries was carried out on an Illumina HiSeq 4000 with 2 x 150 cycles. Per the authors' processing: TCR reads were aligned to human V, D, J and C references and assembled into CDR3 clonotypes with MiXCR, including quality filtering and error correction. Clonotype counts and gene usage diversity were analyzed with the tcR package in R. For inspection of raw mapping reads, RNA-seq reads were mapped by STAR aligner version 2.5.3a onto GRCh37 of the human genome. IR-seq fastq files were randomly downsampled with Seqtk 1.3 to test the effect of sequencing depth on detected clonotypes. TCRdb cleaned the public reads at Q25 with fastp, built clones with MiXCR and kept in-frame beta chains. Identical CDR3 proteins give one entry, which carries the most common genes and DNA. It is TCRdb's table, rather than the study itself, that gives the V and J calls and clone size. Present in this sample are about 90,000 distinct CDR3 sequences, around an eighth of which were seen just once. The ten largest account for about 15% of the sample.

For this clonotype: The antigen this receptor binds is unknown. At one end, the junction sequence differs from germline, possibly due to a read error.

The chain is made from TRBV6-6 and TRBJ2-3; a weak D assignment points to TRBD2 (5 bases agree). The sample comprised a population of CD138-negative cells sorted from bone marrow. This sample's cell subset or site label indicates: bone marrow mononuclear cells depleted of CD138+ plasma/myeloma cells by negative magnetic selection. This receptor was identified in a donor at least 40 years old with multiple myeloma. The bases read TGTGCCAGCGTCTATGGGATTAGCGAGACCACGGAAGGAGATACACAGTATTTT. It is translated as CASVYGISETTEGDTQYF.